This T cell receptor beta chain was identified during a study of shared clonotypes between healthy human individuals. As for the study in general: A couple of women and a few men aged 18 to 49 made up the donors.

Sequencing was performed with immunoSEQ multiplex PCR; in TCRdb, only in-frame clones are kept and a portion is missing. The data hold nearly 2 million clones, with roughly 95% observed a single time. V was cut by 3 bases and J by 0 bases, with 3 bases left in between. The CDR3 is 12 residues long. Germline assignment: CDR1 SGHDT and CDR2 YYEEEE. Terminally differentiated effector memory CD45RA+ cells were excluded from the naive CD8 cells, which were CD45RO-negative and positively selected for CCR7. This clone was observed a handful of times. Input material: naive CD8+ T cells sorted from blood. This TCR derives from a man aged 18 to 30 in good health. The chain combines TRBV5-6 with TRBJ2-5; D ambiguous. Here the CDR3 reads CASSSYQETQYF. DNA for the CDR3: TGTGCCAGCAGCTCGTACCAAGAGACCCAGTACTTC.